One and the same sample provided the 6 T cell receptor beta chains below, sequenced in a study of T cells in women clearing cervical HPV infection. Here immunoSEQ multiplex PCR was the method, and the copy in TCRdb shows in-frame clones only, minus some. Here the sample table reports 30,000 to 50,000 clones. Sequenced input: blood buffy coat. All receptors come from a woman between 18 and 75 years old with a cervical HPV16 infection that either progressed to CIN3+ or cleared (not recorded which).

As concerns this clone: The read ends 3 residues early relative to the CDR3; the germline J gene fills the gap. The chain has TRBV7-6 and TRBJ1-4; no clear D gene. Germline V gives CDR1 SGHVS, CDR2 FNYEAQ. The CDR3 spans 13 residues. Trimming removed 5 bases from V and 6 bases from J, with 10 bases in between. CDR3 protein: CASSATAYEKLFF. CDR3 bases read: TGTGCCAGCAGCGCTACTGCTTATGAAAAA.

Notes on this clone: Read coverage stops 3 residues before the CDR3 terminus; the germline J gene supplies the remainder. V is TRBV7-9 and J is TRBJ2-3, with 7 bases identical to TRBD2. CDR3 length: 13 residues. CDR1 is SEHNR and CDR2 is FQNEAQ in the germline V gene (reference sequence). CDR3 amino acids: CASSFRYGGTQYF. CDR3 DNA, as far as it was read: TGTGCCAGCAGCTTCCGGTACGGGGGGACG.

Worth noting for this clone: The DNA ends 3 residues before the CDR3 does, and the rest of the CDR3 is filled in from the germline J gene. This sequence joins TRBV5-5 and TRBJ2-7; 8 bases map to TRBD1. The CDR3 is 13 amino acids. Germline V gene lookup returns CDR1 SGHKS and CDR2 YYEKEE (reference sequence). V was pared by 0 bases and J by 6 bases, with 2 bases of the junction left unmatched. CDR3 sequence reads: CASSLGTGTEQYF. The sequenced part of the CDR3 DNA is TGTGCCAGCAGCTTGGGGACAGGGACCGAG.

On this clone itself: The DNA ends 3 residues before the CDR3 does, and the rest of the CDR3 is filled in from the germline J gene. This sequence joins TRBV18 and TRBJ2-7; D unclear. Germline CDR1 reads KGHSH; CDR2 reads LQKENI. V was shortened by 4 bases and J by 5 bases, with 9 bases between the two germline ends. This CDR3 region has 12 residues. CDR3 sequence: CASSRESDEQYF. Partial CDR3 DNA: TGTGCCAGCTCACGCGAAAGTGACGAG.

About this clone: The CDR3 goes on 3 residues after the read ends, and that part is filled in from the germline J gene. The J gene is TRBJ2-2, the V gene TRBV19, with D maybe TRBD2 (5 bases). Germline assignment: CDR1 LNHDA and CDR2 SQIVND (reference sequence). The CDR3 length is 14 residues. Trimming left V 4 bases short and J 5 bases short, with 11 bases between. Partial CDR3 DNA: TGTGCCAGTAGTAGTCAGGAGGCGACCGGGGAG. This codes for CASSSQEATGE. The entire CDR3 protein reads CASSSQEATGELFF.

Details on this clone: The read halts 3 residues ahead of the CDR3 end, with the missing end drawn from the germline J gene. The chain is built from TRBV19 and TRBJ2-7, with 10 bases identical to TRBD1. The CDR3 is 14 residues long. Looked up from germline, CDR1 is LNHDA and CDR2 is SQIVND (reference sequence). The trim removed 3 bases at V and 5 bases at J, leaving 4 bases unmatched. CDR3 loop: CASSIRTGGDEQYF. Incomplete CDR3 DNA: TGTGCCAGTAGTATTCGGACAGGGGGGGACGAG.